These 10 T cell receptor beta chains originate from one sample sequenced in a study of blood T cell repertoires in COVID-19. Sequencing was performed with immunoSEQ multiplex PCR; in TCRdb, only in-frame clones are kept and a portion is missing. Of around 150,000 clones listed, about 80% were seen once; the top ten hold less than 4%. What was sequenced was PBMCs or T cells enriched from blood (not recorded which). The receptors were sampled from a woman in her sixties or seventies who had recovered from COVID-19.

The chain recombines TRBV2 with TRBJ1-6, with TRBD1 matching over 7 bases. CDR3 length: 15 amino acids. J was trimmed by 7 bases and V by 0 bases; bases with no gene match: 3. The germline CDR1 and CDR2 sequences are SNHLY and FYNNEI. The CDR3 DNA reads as TGTGCCAGCAGTGAAGCCACAGGGGACAATTCACCCCTCCACTTT. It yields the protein CASSEATGDNSPLHF.

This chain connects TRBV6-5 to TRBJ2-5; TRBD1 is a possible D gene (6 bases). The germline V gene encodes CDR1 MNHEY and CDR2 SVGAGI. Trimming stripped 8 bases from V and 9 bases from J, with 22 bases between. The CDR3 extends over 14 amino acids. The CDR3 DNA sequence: TGTGCCAGCTCCCAGGACTGGGGGCATCGTCCCCAGTACTTC. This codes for CASSQDWGHRPQYF.

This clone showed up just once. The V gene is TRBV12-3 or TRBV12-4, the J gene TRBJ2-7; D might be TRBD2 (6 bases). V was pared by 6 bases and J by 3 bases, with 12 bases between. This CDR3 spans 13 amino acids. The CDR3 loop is CASSPGDFYEQYF. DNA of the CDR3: TGTGCCAGCAGCCCGGGGGACTTCTACGAGCAGTACTTC.

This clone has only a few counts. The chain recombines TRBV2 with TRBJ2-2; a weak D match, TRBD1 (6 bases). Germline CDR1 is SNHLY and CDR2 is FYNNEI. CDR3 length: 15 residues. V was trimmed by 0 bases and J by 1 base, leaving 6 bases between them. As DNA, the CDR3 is TGTGCCAGCAGTGAAGCAGGGGGGAACACCGGGGAGCTGTTTTTT. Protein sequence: CASSEAGGNTGELFF.

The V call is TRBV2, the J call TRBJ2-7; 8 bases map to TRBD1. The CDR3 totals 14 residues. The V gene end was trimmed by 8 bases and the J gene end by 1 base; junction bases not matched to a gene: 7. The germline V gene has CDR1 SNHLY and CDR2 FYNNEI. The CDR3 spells CASFLDRVSYEQYF. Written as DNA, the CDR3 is TGTGCCAGCTTCCTGGACAGGGTATCCTACGAGCAGTACTTC.

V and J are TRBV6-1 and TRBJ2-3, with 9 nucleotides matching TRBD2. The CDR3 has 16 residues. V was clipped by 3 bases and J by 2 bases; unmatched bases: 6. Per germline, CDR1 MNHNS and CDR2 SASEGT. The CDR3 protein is CASSEDGLAYTDTQYF. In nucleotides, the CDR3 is TGTGCCAGCAGTGAGGATGGACTAGCGTACACAGATACGCAGTATTTT.

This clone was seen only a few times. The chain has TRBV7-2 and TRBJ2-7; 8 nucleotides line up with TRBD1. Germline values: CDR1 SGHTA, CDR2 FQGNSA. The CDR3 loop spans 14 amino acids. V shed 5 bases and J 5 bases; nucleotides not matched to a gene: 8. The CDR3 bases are TGTGCCAGCAGCCTTGAGACAGGGGTCCACGAGCAGTACTTC. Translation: CASSLETGVHEQYF.

The CDR3, as DNA: TGTGCCAGTCCCAGGGGGCCAACTTACACTGAAGCTTTCTTT. It yields the protein CASPRGPTYTEAFF. V usage is TRBV2 and J usage is TRBJ1-1; 8 bases fit TRBD1. CDR3 length equals 14 residues. The J segment lost 3 bases and the V segment lost 9 bases, leaving 9 bases of the junction unmatched. The V gene's germline CDR1 is SNHLY and CDR2 FYNNEI.

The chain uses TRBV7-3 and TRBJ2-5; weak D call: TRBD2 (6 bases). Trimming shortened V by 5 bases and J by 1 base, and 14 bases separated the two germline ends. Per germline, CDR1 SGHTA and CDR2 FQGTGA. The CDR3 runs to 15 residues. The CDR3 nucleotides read TGTGCCAGCAGCCGAGGAGGGTTATTCCAAGAGACCCAGTACTTC. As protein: CASSRGGLFQETQYF.

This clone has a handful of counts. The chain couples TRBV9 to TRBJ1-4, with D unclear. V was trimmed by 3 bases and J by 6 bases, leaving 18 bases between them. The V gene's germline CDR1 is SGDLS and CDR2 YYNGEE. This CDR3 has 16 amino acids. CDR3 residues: CASSAGDTSPHEKLFF. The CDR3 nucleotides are TGTGCCAGCAGCGCGGGAGACACAAGCCCCCATGAAAAACTGTTTTTT.